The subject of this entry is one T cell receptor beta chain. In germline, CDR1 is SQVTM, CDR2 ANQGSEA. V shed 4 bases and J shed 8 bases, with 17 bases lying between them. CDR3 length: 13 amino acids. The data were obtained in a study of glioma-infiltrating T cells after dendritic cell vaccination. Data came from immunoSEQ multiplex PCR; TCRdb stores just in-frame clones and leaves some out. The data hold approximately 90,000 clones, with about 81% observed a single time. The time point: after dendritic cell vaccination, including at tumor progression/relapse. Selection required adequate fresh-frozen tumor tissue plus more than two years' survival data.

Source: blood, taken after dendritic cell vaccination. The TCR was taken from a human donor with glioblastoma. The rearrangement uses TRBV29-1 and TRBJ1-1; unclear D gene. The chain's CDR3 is CSVVVWLGSEAFF. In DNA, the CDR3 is TGCAGCGTTGTAGTTTGGCTGGGCTCCGAAGCTTTCTTT.